This T cell receptor (beta chain) came from a study of T-cell reconstitution after alpha-beta-depleted transplantation in children. This clonotype was detected only a few times. No antigen is known for it. Notes on the study in general: About two months after transplant, alpha-beta T cells reportedly came from several hundred expanded graft clones. A year post-transplant, T-cell counts and diversity derived mostly from newly produced T cells.

The germline V gene encodes CDR1 SGDLS and CDR2 YYNGEE. The CDR3 totals 15 residues. V lost 4 bases, J lost 0 bases, and 14 bases lay in between. The authors prepared the TCRbeta library with unique molecular identifiers. TCRdb re-called the PCR reads through MiXCR, storing one row per CDR3 protein. This table has roughly 310,000 distinct CDR3 sequences, over 20% appearing once. Sequencing was performed on PBMCs, mostly from graft donor cells, taken 180 days after TCRalphabeta/CD19-depleted stem cell transplant. This receptor was identified in a male patient younger than 18 who had a stem cell transplant for acute lymphoblastic leukemia, so the T cells may come from the graft donor. The chain combines TRBV9 with TRBJ2-7, with D possibly matching TRBD2 (6 bases). The CDR3 here is CASSPRGGYSYEQYF. Written as DNA, the CDR3 is TGTGCCAGCAGCCCCCGTGGGGGGTACTCCTACGAGCAGTACTTC. The full variable domain, with the rest looked up from reference TRBV9 and TRBJ2-7, is DSGVTQTPKHLITATGQRVTLRCSPRSGDLSVYWYQQSLDQGLQFLIQYYNGEERAKGNILERFSAQQFPDLHSELNLSSLELGDSALYFCASSPRGGYSYEQYFGPGTRLTVT.